These 20 T cell receptor beta chains were sequenced from one sample in a study of human T cells and chemical hapten exposure. TCRdb analysed the RACE reads with MiXCR anew, one entry per CDR3 protein. The sample consists of approximately 28,000 distinct CDR3 sequences, 9.4% of them appearing once. Time point given: patch test 2, 6 weeks after DPC sensitization. Stated treatment: therapeutic diphenylcyclopropenone sensitization with weekly scalp DPC. The sequencing used whole blood, collected in connection with sensitization to the hapten diphenylcyclopropenone (DPC). The receptors shown here come from a man aged 30 to 45 with alopecia areata. Some clones in this sample may be carry-over from other donors' samples.

This clonotype was counted many times. The genes are TRBV5-1 and TRBJ2-2, with 11 bases lining up with TRBD1. This CDR3 region has 16 residues. V was pared by 6 bases and J by 6 bases, with 10 bases of the junction left unmatched. Germline V gives CDR1 SGHRS, CDR2 YFSETQ. CDR3 DNA sequence: TGCGCCAGCACCTCCTCCGGGACAGGGGGGGCCGGGGAGCTGTTTTTT. It encodes CASTSSGTGGAGELFF.

V is TRBV24-1 and J is TRBJ2-5; D is tentatively TRBD1 or TRBD2 (5 bases each). This CDR3 has 13 residues. V was clipped by 9 bases and J by 1 base, with 11 bases between them. The V gene's germline CDR1 is KGHDR and CDR2 SFDVKD. CDR3 sequence reads: CATGGVFQETQYF. CDR3 in DNA: TGTGCCACCGGGGGAGTTTTCCAAGAGACCCAGTACTTC.

This clonotype was seen ten or more times. V usage is TRBV29-1 and J usage is TRBJ2-7; D perhaps matches TRBD2 (5 bases). The germline gives CDR1 SQVTM, CDR2 ANQGSEA. Trimming took 8 bases from V and 2 from J, leaving 13 bases between them. The CDR3 consists of 12 residues. The CDR3: CSIRDGTYEQYF. The CDR3 DNA sequence: TGCAGCATCAGAGACGGGACCTACGAGCAGTACTTC.

The chain couples TRBV4-1 to TRBJ1-3; D remains ambiguous. Trimming shortened V by 0 bases and J by 4 bases, and 19 bases separated the two germline ends. CDR3 length: 18 amino acids. CDR1 MGHRA and CDR2 YSYEKL come from the germline V gene. In DNA, the CDR3 is TGCGCCAGCAGCCAAGATCTAATGGTCCATGGGATCGGAAACACCATATATTTT. Its translation is CASSQDLMVHGIGNTIYF.

The chain employs TRBV7-9 and TRBJ2-3; maybe TRBD1 (6 bases). V dropped 7 bases and J dropped 4 bases, with 18 bases sitting between them. From germline, CDR1 is SEHNR and CDR2 FQNEAQ (reference sequence). This CDR3 is 15 amino acids long. CDR3 region: CASTYSMDSADTQYF. The DNA of the CDR3 is TGTGCCAGCACTTATTCTATGGACAGCGCAGATACGCAGTATTTT. The whole variable domain, filled in from reference TRBV7-9 and TRBJ2-3, reads DTGVSQNPRHKITKRGQNVTFRCDPISEHNRLYWYRQTLGQGPEFLTYFQNEAQLEKSRLLSDRFSAERPKGSFSTLEIQRTEQGDSAMYLCASTYSMDSADTQYFGPGTRLTVL.

This clonotype was seen at least ten times. This chain connects TRBV2 to TRBJ2-1; D not resolved. Per germline, CDR1 SNHLY and CDR2 FYNNEI. CDR3 length: 13 residues. V was trimmed by 4 bases and J by 9 bases, leaving 13 bases between them. The CDR3 DNA is TGTGCCAGCAGTGGGGCCCCACCCAGTGAGCAGTTCTTC. Translated: CASSGAPPSEQFF.

This clonotype has just a few counts. This chain uses TRBV12-3 or TRBV12-4 with TRBJ2-1; D gene ambiguous. Deletions cut 9 bases from V and 2 bases from J, with 17 bases between. The CDR3 contains 15 residues. CDR3 DNA: TGTGCCAGTTCGGCCGGCCCAGCTGCCTACAATGAGCAGTTCTTC. Its translation is CASSAGPAAYNEQFF.

This clonotype was picked up many times. The rearrangement links TRBV5-1 to TRBJ1-1, with D possibly being TRBD1 (6 bases). V was trimmed by 0 bases and J by 1 base, leaving 19 bases between them. Germline V gene sequence: CDR1 SGHRS, CDR2 YFSETQ. There are 18 residues in the CDR3. The CDR3 coding sequence is TGCGCCAGCAGCTTGGGAGACAGGCAACCCCTTCCGAACACTGAAGCTTTCTTT. As protein: CASSLGDRQPLPNTEAFF.

V is TRBV29-1 and J is TRBJ1-6, with a tentative D call TRBD1 (5 bases). The CDR3 has 13 residues. Trimming shortened V by 6 bases and J by 7 bases, and 13 bases separated the two germline ends. Germline V gene sequence: CDR1 SQVTM, CDR2 ANQGSEA. The CDR3 reads CSVRVRGNSPLHF. The CDR3 bases are TGCAGCGTGAGAGTCCGGGGGAATTCACCCCTCCACTTT.

J is TRBJ2-7 and V is TRBV10-1; tentatively, D is TRBD2 (5 bases). Germline CDR1 reads WNHNN; CDR2 reads SYGVQD (reference sequence). CDR3 length: 12 amino acids. The V gene lost 4 bases and the J gene lost 5 bases, with 9 bases spanning the gap. CDR3 bases: TGCGCCAGCAGTGCCCCCGGGAACGAGCAGTACTTC. Its protein product is CASSAPGNEQYF.

The rearrangement uses TRBV19 and TRBJ2-5; D is undetermined. Deletions cut 6 bases from V and 0 bases from J, with 11 bases between. CDR1 and CDR2 (germline): LNHDA, SQIVND (reference sequence). The length of the CDR3 is 14 residues. The CDR3 nucleotides are TGTGCCAGTAGGGCAGCCCTGTACCAAGAGACCCAGTACTTC. Encoded protein: CASRAALYQETQYF. The entire variable domain, with the rest obtained from reference TRBV19 and TRBJ2-5, is as follows: DGGITQSPKYLFRKEGQNVTLSCEQNLNHDAMYWYRQDPGQGLRLIYYSQIVNDFQKGDIAEGYSVSREKKESFPLTVTSAQKNPTAFYLCASRAALYQETQYFGPGTRLLVL.

This clonotype was recorded at least ten times. The chain links TRBV15 to TRBJ2-5, with D perhaps matching TRBD1 (7 bases). Trimming shortened V by 1 base and J by 4 bases, and 10 bases separated the two germline ends. Germline V CDR1 and CDR2: LNHNV, YYDKDF (reference sequence). The CDR3 is made up of 14 amino acids. Here the CDR3 DNA reads TGTGCCACCAGCAGAGGACAGGGAGGAGAGACCCAGTACTTC. Translation gives CATSRGQGGETQYF.

In its sample, this clonotype was seen many times. The chain has TRBV12-3 or TRBV12-4 and TRBJ2-1, with a possible D match to TRBD2 (5 bases). V dropped 3 bases and J dropped 15 bases, with 12 bases sitting between them. CDR3 size: 11 residues. CDR3 in DNA: TGTGCCAGCAGTTTTACCCGGGGTCGGTTCTTC. It yields the protein CASSFTRGRFF.

In this sample, this clonotype turned up a few times. V and J are TRBV11-3 and TRBJ1-1; 7 bases match TRBD1. Germline CDR1 SGHNT, CDR2 YENEEA. The CDR3 totals 17 residues. The trim removed 4 bases at V and 4 bases at J, leaving 15 bases unmatched. The DNA of the CDR3 is TGTGCCAGCAGCTCCTACGCCCCTCAGGGGGACGGCACTGAAGCTTTCTTT. Its protein product is CASSSYAPQGDGTEAFF.

The chain links TRBV6-2 or TRBV6-3 to TRBJ2-3; tentative D call: TRBD2 (6 bases). The CDR3 runs 17 residues. Germline assignment: CDR1 MNHEY and CDR2 SVGEGT. V was trimmed by 4 bases and J by 1 base, leaving 18 bases between them. The CDR3 DNA sequence: TGTGCCAGCAGTTTCCAAGGACTATTCTTACGCACAGATACGCAGTATTTT. Amino acids: CASSFQGLFLRTDTQYF.

The table lists this clonotype with many counts. This chain links TRBV20-1 with TRBJ2-5, with a weak D call TRBD2 (6 bases). CDR3 length equals 14 residues. Germline CDR1 and CDR2: DFQATT and SNEGSKA (reference sequence). The CDR3 nucleotides read TGCAGCGTGAGGGAGGCGGTACGGCAAGAGACCCAGTACTTC. This encodes CSVREAVRQETQYF.

This clonotype was seen ten or more times. V usage is TRBV2 and J usage is TRBJ2-3; TRBD1 agrees at 7 bases. Germline CDR1 is SNHLY and CDR2 is FYNNEI. Trimming cost V 3 bases and J 3 bases; bases outside gene matches: 9. The CDR3 is 16 amino acids. DNA of the CDR3: TGTGCCAGCAGTGACTGGACAGGAATAGGGACAGATACGCAGTATTTT. The encoded protein is CASSDWTGIGTDTQYF.

This clonotype appeared many times. V gene TRBV7-9 combines with J gene TRBJ1-1; 7 positions agree with TRBD1. The ends lost 2 bases at V and 8 bases at J; junction bases unmatched: 5. CDR3 size: 13 residues. From germline, CDR1 is SEHNR and CDR2 FQNEAQ (reference sequence). CDR3 residues: CASSLTTGTEAFF. In nucleotides, the CDR3 is TGTGCCAGCAGCTTAACGACAGGGACCGAAGCTTTCTTT.

This clonotype was recorded a few times. The rearrangement links TRBV10-3 to TRBJ2-7; D unresolved. CDR3 length: 14 residues. V was clipped by 3 bases and J by 2 bases, with 11 bases between them. Germline values: CDR1 ENHRY, CDR2 SYGVKD. DNA for the CDR3: TGTGCCATCAGTGATCTAGACGAAACCTACGAGCAGTACTTC. This encodes CAISDLDETYEQYF.

This clonotype was seen only once. V is TRBV12-3 or TRBV12-4 and J is TRBJ2-5; D gene unclear. The CDR3 runs 11 residues. The V end lost 3 bases, the J end lost 4 bases, and 3 bases lay between the germline ends. CDR3: CASSFRETQYF. CDR3 nucleotides: TGTGCCAGCAGTTTCAGAGAGACCCAGTACTTC.